The T cell receptor beta chain described here comes from a study of shared clonotypes between healthy human individuals. Each subset's genomic DNA was shared equally among a number of immunoSEQ plates. Some 30,000 T cell genomes (about 0.3 ug DNA) went into each PBMC replicate. Sequencing was performed with immunoSEQ multiplex PCR; in TCRdb, only in-frame clones are kept and a portion is missing. The sample contains roughly 480,000 clones, about 80% of which appear only once. Healthy adults negative for HIV, lacking recent acute infections or vaccinations, served as donors. This CDR3 region has 15 residues. V trimming: 5 bases; J trimming: 3 bases; junction bases outside the gene matches: 4. CDR1 is LNHDA, CDR2 SQIVND, per germline (reference sequence).

Sample: PBMCs. The rearrangement joins TRBV19 to TRBJ2-6, with TRBD2 matching 7 bases. The receptor's source is a woman aged 40 to 50 in good health. Some clones in this sample may be carry-over from other donors' samples. CDR3 residues: CASSFGGNGANVLTF. CDR3 DNA sequence: TGTGCCAGTAGTTTCGGGGGGAATGGGGCCAACGTCCTGACTTTC.